The subject of this entry is one T cell receptor (beta chain). Its antigen is unknown. This record belongs to a study of identical twins. TCRdb used MiXCR to reprocess the 5' RACE reads, holding one entry per CDR3 protein. Among under 500,000 distinct CDR3 sequences listed, around an eighth were seen once. General study results and limits: The same donors were not followed; conclusions instead depended on cross-sectional statistical analysis.

The CDR3 totals 13 residues. The V and J ends lost 3 bases and 9 bases respectively, with 12 bases between them. Germline CDR1 is LGHNT and CDR2 is FRNRAP. The sample was also reused in another study, on yellow fever vaccine responses in identical twins.

The V and J genes are TRBV12-5 and TRBJ2-1, with D uncertain. The TCR comes from a woman younger than 30 in good health. Sequencing used CD4+ T cells sorted from blood. The CDR3 nucleotides are TGTGCTAGTGGTTTTGTCCAGGCCAGTGAGCAGTTCTTC. Translated: CASGFVQASEQFF.